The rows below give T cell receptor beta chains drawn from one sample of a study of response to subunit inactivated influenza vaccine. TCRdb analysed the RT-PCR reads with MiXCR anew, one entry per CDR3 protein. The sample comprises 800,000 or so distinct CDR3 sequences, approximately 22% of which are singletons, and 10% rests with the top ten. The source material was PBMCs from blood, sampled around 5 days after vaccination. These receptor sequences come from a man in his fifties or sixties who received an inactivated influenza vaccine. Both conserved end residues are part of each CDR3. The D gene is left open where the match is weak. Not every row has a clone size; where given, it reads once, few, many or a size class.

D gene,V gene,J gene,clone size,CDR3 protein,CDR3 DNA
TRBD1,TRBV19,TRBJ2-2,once,CASSMRIGQGNRPNTGELFF,TGTGCCAGTAGTATGAGAATAGGACAGGGAAACCGACCAAACACCGGGGAGCTGTTTTTT
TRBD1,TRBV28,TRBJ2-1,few,CASSQGQGASHEQFF,TGTGCCAGCAGTCAGGGACAGGGGGCAAGCCATGAGCAGTTCTTC
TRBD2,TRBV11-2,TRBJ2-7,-,CASSSPYNILAGHYEQYF,TGTGCCAGCAGCTCCCCTTACAATATACTAGCGGGGCACTACGAGCAGTACTTC
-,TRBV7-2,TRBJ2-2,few,CASSLDFGDGTGELFF,TGTGCCAGCAGCTTAGACTTTGGGGACGGCACCGGGGAGCTGTTTTTT
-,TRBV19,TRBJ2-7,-,CATRNRQTYEQYF,TGTGCCACCAGGAACAGGCAAACCTACGAGCAGTACTTC
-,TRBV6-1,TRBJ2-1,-,CASYRSGRSYNEQFF,TGTGCCAGCTACAGATCCGGACGATCCTACAATGAGCAGTTCTTC
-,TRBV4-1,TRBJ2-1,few,CASSQSIGISSYNEQFF,TGCGCCAGCAGCCAATCGATCGGGATTAGCTCCTACAATGAGCAGTTCTTC
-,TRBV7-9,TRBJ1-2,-,CASSFEGVYGYTF,TGTGCCAGCAGCTTCGAAGGGGTCTATGGCTACACCTTC
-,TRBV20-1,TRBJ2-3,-,CSARDLTGSDTQYF,TGCAGTGCTAGAGATTTAACTGGATCAGATACGCAGTATTTT
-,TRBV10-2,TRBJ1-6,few,CASGDNNSPLHF,TGCGCCAGCGGAGATAATAATTCACCCCTCCACTTT
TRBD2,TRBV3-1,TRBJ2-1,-,CASSQASGQIYNEQFF,TGTGCCAGCAGCCAAGCTAGCGGGCAGATCTACAATGAGCAGTTCTTC
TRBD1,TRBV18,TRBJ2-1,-,CASSSNRGDEQFF,TGTGCCAGCTCATCAAACAGGGGCGATGAGCAGTTCTTC
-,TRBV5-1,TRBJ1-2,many,CASSMGPDGGYTF,TGCGCCAGCAGCATGGGACCGGACGGGGGCTACACCTTC
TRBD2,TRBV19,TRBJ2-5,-,CASSGRRGVSQYF,TGTGCCAGTAGCGGACGCCGGGGGGTGTCCCAGTACTTC
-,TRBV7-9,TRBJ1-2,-,CASSGDSGYGYTF,TGTGCCAGCAGCGGAGACAGCGGCTATGGCTACACCTTC
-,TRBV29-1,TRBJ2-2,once,CSVERHMNTGELFF,TGCAGCGTTGAAAGGCATATGAACACCGGGGAGCTGTTTTTT
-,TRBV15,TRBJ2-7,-,CATSRDRGGRVAYEQYF,TGTGCCACCAGCAGAGATAGGGGTGGTAGGGTTGCCTACGAGCAGTACTTC
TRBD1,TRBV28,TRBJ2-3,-,CASSPNRDRDIGRTDTQYF,TGTGCCAGCAGTCCAAACCGGGACAGGGACATTGGTCGCACAGATACGCAGTATTTT
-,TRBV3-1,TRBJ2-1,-,CASSHPPRFEQFF,TGTGCCAGCAGCCACCCGCCCAGGTTTGAGCAGTTCTTC
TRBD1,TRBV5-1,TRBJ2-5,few,CASRTGDGTQYF,TGCGCCAGCAGAACAGGGGATGGGACCCAGTACTTC
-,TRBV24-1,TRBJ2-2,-,CATTPGTGELFF,TGTGCCACCACCCCGGGGACCGGGGAGCTGTTTTTT
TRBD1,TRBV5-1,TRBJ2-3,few,CASSLGQGFQDTQYF,TGCGCCAGCAGCTTGGGACAGGGATTTCAAGATACGCAGTATTTT
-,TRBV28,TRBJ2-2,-,CASSLLGPPTGELFF,TGTGCCAGCAGTTTACTGGGGCCTCCCACCGGGGAGCTGTTTTTT
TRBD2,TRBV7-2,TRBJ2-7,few,CASSLEGGNSYEQYF,TGTGCCAGCAGCTTGGAGGGAGGGAACTCCTACGAGCAGTACTTC
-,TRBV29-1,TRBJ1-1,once,CSVADLHAEGRLTEAFF,TGCAGCGTTGCGGACCTCCACGCCGAGGGGCGTCTCACTGAAGCTTTCTTT
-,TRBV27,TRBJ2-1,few,CASSMFDEQFF,TGTGCCAGCAGCATGTTCGATGAGCAGTTCTTC
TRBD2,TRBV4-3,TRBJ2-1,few,CASSQDTTSGSGTEQFF,TGCGCCAGCAGCCAAGATACCACTAGCGGGAGTGGGACTGAGCAGTTCTTC